The sample holds a few counts of the clone carrying this TCR beta chain. Its antigen remains unknown. This sample is part of a study of cytomegalovirus exposure and HLA in healthy donors. Study-level findings and limits: Data from an earlier analysis indicated that most TCR beta V segments were productive either about 87% or about 30% of the time. Across HLA loci, a later analysis found differing TCR association rates, with DRB1 most and HLA-C fewest. An analysis that was carried out later associated about 17,000 TCR beta sequences with HLA alleles at 0.05 false discovery rate. Despite most TCR sequences being rare, some public TCRs occurred in many donors.

PCR involved 60 Vbeta and 13 Jbeta primers. Profiling relied on immunoSEQ multiplex PCR, and the TCRdb table lists in-frame clones only, not all of them. The sample has some 190,000 clones, around 80% seen once; the top ten hold about 1.5%. Germline CDR1 SGHRS, CDR2 YFSETQ. The CDR3 contains 12 residues. The V end was cut by 2 bases, the J end by 6 bases, with 7 bases between. The clonotype originates from a man aged 18-30 years in good health and CMV-seronegative. The sequenced material came from PBMCs. The chain recombines TRBV5-1 with TRBJ2-3, with unresolved D. CDR3 nucleotide sequence: TGCGCCAGCAGCTTTGGCAGGGATACGCAGTATTTT. This encodes CASSFGRDTQYF.